This T cell receptor (beta chain) originates from a study of cytomegalovirus exposure and HLA in healthy donors. Study-level results: It was in a later analysis that TCR association rates were seen to vary by HLA locus, highest for DRB1 and lowest for HLA-C. It has been reported that TCR beta sequences accurately predicted the HLA-A and HLA-B alleles of most subjects. Cytomegalovirus-associated status was assigned to about 180 TCR beta chains.

PCR involved 60 Vbeta and 13 Jbeta primers. Profiled with immunoSEQ multiplex PCR; TCRdb holds only in-frame clones, not every one. The sample consists of around 150,000 clones, approximately 8.9% of them appearing once. With regard to this clone: Its antigen is not known.

V trimming: 1 base; J trimming: 7 bases; junction bases outside the gene matches: 2. There are 15 residues in the CDR3. The germline V gene has CDR1 MNHEY and CDR2 SVGAGI. Likely unrecorded immune exposures existed in these nominally healthy donors. Sequencing was performed on PBMCs. The receptor was isolated from a woman aged 40 to 50 in good health and CMV-seropositive. The chain is built from TRBV6-5 and TRBJ1-6; 9 nucleotides match TRBD1. This chain's CDR3 is CASSYFGQGNSPLHF. Here the CDR3 DNA reads TGTGCCAGCAGTTACTTCGGACAGGGGAATTCACCCCTCCACTTT.